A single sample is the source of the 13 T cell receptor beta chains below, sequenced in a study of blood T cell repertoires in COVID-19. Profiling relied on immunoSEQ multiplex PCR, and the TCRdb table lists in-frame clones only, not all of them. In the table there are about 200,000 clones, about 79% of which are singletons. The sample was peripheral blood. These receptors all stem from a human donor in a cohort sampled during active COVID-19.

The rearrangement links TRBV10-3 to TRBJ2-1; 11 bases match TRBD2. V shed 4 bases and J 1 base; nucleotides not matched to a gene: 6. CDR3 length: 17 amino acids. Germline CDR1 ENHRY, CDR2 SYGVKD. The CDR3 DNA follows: TGTGCCATCAGTGGTAGCGGGAGGGTTTATTCCTACAATGAGCAGTTCTTC. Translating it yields CAISGSGRVYSYNEQFF.

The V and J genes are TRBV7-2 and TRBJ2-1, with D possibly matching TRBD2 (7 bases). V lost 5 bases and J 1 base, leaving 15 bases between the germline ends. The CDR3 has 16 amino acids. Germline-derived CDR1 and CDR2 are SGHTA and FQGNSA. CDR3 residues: CASSLGGGASYNEQFF. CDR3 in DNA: TGTGCCAGCAGCCTCGGAGGGGGGGCTTCCTACAATGAGCAGTTCTTC. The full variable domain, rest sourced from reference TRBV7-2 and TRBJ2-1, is GAGVSQSPSNKVTEKGKDVELRCDPISGHTALYWYRQSLGQGLEFLIYFQGNSAPDKSGLPSDRFSAERTGGSVSTLTIQRTQQEDSAVYLCASSLGGGASYNEQFFGPGTRLTVL.

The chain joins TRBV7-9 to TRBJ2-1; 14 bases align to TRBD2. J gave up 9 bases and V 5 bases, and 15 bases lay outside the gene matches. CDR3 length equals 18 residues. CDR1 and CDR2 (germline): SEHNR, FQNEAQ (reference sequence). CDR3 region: CASSPRGTSGSPGSEQFF. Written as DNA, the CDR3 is TGTGCCAGCAGCCCTAGAGGGACTAGCGGGAGCCCAGGGTCTGAGCAGTTCTTC.

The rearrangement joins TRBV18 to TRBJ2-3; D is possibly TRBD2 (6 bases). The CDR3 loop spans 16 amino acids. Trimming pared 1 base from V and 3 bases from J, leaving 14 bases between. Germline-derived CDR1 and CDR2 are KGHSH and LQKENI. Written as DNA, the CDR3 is TGTGCCAGCTCACCACGGGCCGGGAGTACAACAGATACGCAGTATTTT. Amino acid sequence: CASSPRAGSTTDTQYF.

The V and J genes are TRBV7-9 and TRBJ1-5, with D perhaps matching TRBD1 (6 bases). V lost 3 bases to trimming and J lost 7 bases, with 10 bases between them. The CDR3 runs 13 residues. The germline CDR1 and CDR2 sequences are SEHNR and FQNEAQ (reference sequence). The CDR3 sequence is CASSFTGRQPQHF. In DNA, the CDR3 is TGTGCCAGCAGCTTCACAGGGCGCCAGCCCCAGCATTTT.

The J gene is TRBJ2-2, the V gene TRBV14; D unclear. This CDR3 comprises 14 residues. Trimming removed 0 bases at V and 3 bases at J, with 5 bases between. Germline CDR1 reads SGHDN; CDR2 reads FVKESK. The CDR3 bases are TGTGCCAGCAGCCAAGATCGGTACACCGGGGAGCTGTTTTTT. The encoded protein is CASSQDRYTGELFF. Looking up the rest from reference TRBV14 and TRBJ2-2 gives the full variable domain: EAGVTQFPSHSVIEKGQTVTLRCDPISGHDNLYWYRRVMGKEIKFLLHFVKESKQDESGMPNNRFLAERTGGTYSTLKVQPAELEDSGVYFCASSQDRYTGELFFGEGSRLTVL.

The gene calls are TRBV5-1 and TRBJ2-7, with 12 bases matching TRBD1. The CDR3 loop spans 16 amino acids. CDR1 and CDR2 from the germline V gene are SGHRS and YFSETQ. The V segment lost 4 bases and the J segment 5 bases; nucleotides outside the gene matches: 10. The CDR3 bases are TGCGCCAGCAGCCTCTCCCCCGGGACAGGGGGCCACGAGCAGTACTTC. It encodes CASSLSPGTGGHEQYF.

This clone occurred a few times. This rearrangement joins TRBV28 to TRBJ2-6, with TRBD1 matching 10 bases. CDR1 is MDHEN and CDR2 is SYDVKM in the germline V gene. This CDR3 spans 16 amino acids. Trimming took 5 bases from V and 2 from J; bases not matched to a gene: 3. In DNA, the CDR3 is TGTGCCAGCAGTAGCGGACAGGGGGCTGGGGCCAACGTCCTGACTTTC. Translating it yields CASSSGQGAGANVLTF.

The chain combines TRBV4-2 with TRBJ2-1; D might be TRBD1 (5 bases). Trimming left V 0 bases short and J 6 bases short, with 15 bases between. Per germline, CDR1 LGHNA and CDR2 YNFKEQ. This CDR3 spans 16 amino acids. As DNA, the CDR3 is TGTGCCAGCAGCCAAGAGCCCCTTGTTCAGGGCAATGAGCAGTTCTTC. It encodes CASSQEPLVQGNEQFF.

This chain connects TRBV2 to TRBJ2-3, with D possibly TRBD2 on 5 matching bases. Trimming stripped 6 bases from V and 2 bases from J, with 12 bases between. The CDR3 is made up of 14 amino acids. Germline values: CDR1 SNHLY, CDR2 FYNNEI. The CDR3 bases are TGTGCCAGCAGACCTAGCAGAAACACAGATACGCAGTATTTT. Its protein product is CASRPSRNTDTQYF.

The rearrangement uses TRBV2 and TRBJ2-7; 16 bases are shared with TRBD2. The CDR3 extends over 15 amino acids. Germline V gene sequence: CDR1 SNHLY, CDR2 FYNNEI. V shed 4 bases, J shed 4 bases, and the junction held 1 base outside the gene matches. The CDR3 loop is CASSGGLAGGYEQYF. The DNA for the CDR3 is TGTGCCAGCAGTGGGGGACTAGCGGGAGGGTACGAGCAGTACTTC.

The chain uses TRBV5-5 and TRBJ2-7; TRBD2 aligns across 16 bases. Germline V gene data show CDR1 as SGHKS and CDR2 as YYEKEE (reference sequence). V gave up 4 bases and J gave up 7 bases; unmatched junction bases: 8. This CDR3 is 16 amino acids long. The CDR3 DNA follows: TGTGCCAGCAGCGCGGGACTAGCGGGAGGGCCTGGTGAGCAGTACTTC. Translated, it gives CASSAGLAGGPGEQYF.

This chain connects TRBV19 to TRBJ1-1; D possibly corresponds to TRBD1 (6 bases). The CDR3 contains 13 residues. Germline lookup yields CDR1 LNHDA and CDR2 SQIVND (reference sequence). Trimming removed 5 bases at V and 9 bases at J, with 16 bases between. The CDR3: CASSVPRQAQAFF. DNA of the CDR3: TGTGCCAGTAGTGTACCGCGACAGGCCCAAGCTTTCTTT.